Each of the 12 T cell receptor beta chains below was sequenced from the same sample in a study of blood T cell repertoires in COVID-19 (dated by TCRdb to 2019 to 2021). Library creation used the immunoSEQ multiplex PCR assay. The source is immuneACCESS, and TCRdb retained only in-frame sequences with V and J called. Part of the clones is not carried over; for the studies checked, unresolved V genes explain less than half of this, and the remainder is unexplained. Recorded for this sample are 100,000 or so clones; roughly 85% of them occurred a single time. More than 4% of the sample rests with the top ten. The sequenced sample was peripheral blood. These receptors originate from a man aged 50 or older with acute or convalescent COVID-19.

The chain employs TRBV5-1 and TRBJ2-3; 11 bases are shared with TRBD2. V shed 4 bases and J 2 bases; nucleotides not matched to a gene: 6. Per germline, CDR1 SGHRS and CDR2 YFSETQ. The CDR3 contains 16 residues. The CDR3 is CASSLGTSGFTDTQYF. For the CDR3, the DNA is TGCGCCAGCAGCCTTGGGACTAGCGGATTCACAGATACGCAGTATTTT.

The gene calls are TRBV6-1 and TRBJ2-3, with D possibly being TRBD2 (5 bases). V shed 0 bases and J shed 4 bases, with 5 bases lying between them. The CDR3 spans 13 residues. Germline V gene sequence: CDR1 MNHNS, CDR2 SASEGT. CDR3: CASSEARADTQYF. In DNA, the CDR3 is TGTGCCAGCAGTGAAGCGAGGGCAGATACGCAGTATTTT.

This clone was observed a handful of times. V gene TRBV6-5 combines with J gene TRBJ2-7; 10 bases match TRBD1. Losses at the gene ends were 6 bases for V and 6 bases for J; bases not matched to a gene: 8. The CDR3 is made up of 14 amino acids. Germline loops: CDR1 MNHEY, CDR2 SVGAGI. CDR3 residues: CASSSGTGVGEQYF. The CDR3 bases are TGTGCCAGCAGCTCCGGGACAGGGGTTGGCGAGCAGTACTTC.

The chain joins TRBV9 to TRBJ2-6, with a tentative D call TRBD2 (6 bases). This CDR3 is 20 amino acids long. Trimming cost V 2 bases and J 0 bases, with 21 bases left between them. Germline V lookup: CDR1 SGDLS, CDR2 YYNGEE. This CDR3 reads CASSVAKGGGAPSGANVLTF. The CDR3 nucleotides are TGTGCCAGCAGCGTGGCCAAAGGTGGCGGGGCCCCCTCTGGGGCCAACGTCCTGACTTTC.

The V and J genes are TRBV18 and TRBJ2-5; D gene uncertain. Trimming took off 3 bases at V and 1 base at J, with 9 bases between the two ends. The CDR3 extends over 14 amino acids. Germline assignment: CDR1 KGHSH and CDR2 LQKENI. CDR3 residues: CASSPRQTQETQYF. As DNA, the CDR3 is TGTGCCAGCTCACCCAGGCAAACCCAAGAGACCCAGTACTTC.

The chain employs TRBV9 and TRBJ1-3; 8 nucleotides align to TRBD1. The length of the CDR3 is 15 residues. From germline, CDR1 is SGDLS and CDR2 YYNGEE. J lost 3 bases, V lost 4 bases, and 6 bases had no gene match. CDR3 amino acids: CASSPQGAGGNTIYF. CDR3 DNA: TGTGCCAGCAGCCCCCAGGGGGCCGGTGGAAACACCATATATTTT.

Only a few counts were recorded for this clone. V and J are TRBV11-3 and TRBJ2-1, with D possibly being TRBD2 (5 bases). Germline V gene lookup returns CDR1 SGHNT and CDR2 YENEEA. V was trimmed by 0 bases and J by 0 bases, leaving 12 bases between them. The CDR3 covers 17 residues. CDR3 sequence: CASSLEGGLVSYNEQFF. CDR3 bases: TGTGCCAGCAGCTTAGAAGGAGGACTGGTCTCCTACAATGAGCAGTTCTTC.

The rearrangement uses TRBV7-9 and TRBJ2-7; D is perhaps TRBD1 (5 bases). CDR1 is SEHNR and CDR2 is FQNEAQ in the germline V gene (reference sequence). The CDR3 contains 14 residues. The V gene lost 5 bases and the J gene lost 3 bases, with 14 bases spanning the gap. In DNA form, the CDR3 reads TGTGCCAGCAGCCACAGGATGGCCCACTACGAGCAGTACTTC. It encodes CASSHRMAHYEQYF. The variable domain in full, with the rest retrieved from reference TRBV7-9 and TRBJ2-7, is DTGVSQNPRHKITKRGQNVTFRCDPISEHNRLYWYRQTLGQGPEFLTYFQNEAQLEKSRLLSDRFSAERPKGSFSTLEIQRTEQGDSAMYLCASSHRMAHYEQYFGPGTRLTVT.

The chain is built from TRBV6-1 and TRBJ2-5; D is uncertain. Germline V gene data show CDR1 as MNHNS and CDR2 as SASEGT. CDR3 length: 10 amino acids. V was shortened by 3 bases and J by 11 bases, with 7 bases between the two germline ends. The DNA of the CDR3 is TGTGCCAGCAGTGACCGGGTGCAGTACTTC. It is translated as CASSDRVQYF.

This clone has only one observation. The rearrangement links TRBV4-1 to TRBJ2-3, with TRBD2 matching 8 bases. The CDR3 length is 13 residues. V gave up 8 bases and J gave up 6 bases; unmatched junction bases: 7. Germline loops: CDR1 MGHRA, CDR2 YSYEKL. CDR3 amino acids: CASGSRGGDTQYF. CDR3 bases: TGCGCCAGCGGTTCCCGGGGGGGGGATACGCAGTATTTT.

The chain employs TRBV7-9 and TRBJ2-1; 7 nucleotides align to TRBD2. With 4 bases clipped from V and 3 bases from J, the junction kept 6 bases outside the gene matches. CDR1 SEHNR and CDR2 FQNEAQ come from the germline V gene (reference sequence). The CDR3 length is 15 residues. CDR3 loop: CASSSLERGYNEQFF. CDR3 DNA sequence: TGTGCCAGCAGCTCCCTGGAGCGGGGCTACAATGAGCAGTTCTTC.

This chain connects TRBV3-1 (or the pseudogene TRBV3-2) to TRBJ2-7; 9 bases align to TRBD1. This CDR3 contains 14 residues. The junction had 5 bases not matched to a gene; V was cut back by 4 bases and J by 4 bases. Germline lookup yields CDR1 LGHDT and CDR2 YNNKEL (reference sequence). The CDR3 DNA follows: TGTGCCAGCAGCCGTGGGACAGGGCAATACGAGCAGTACTTC. It translates to CASSRGTGQYEQYF.